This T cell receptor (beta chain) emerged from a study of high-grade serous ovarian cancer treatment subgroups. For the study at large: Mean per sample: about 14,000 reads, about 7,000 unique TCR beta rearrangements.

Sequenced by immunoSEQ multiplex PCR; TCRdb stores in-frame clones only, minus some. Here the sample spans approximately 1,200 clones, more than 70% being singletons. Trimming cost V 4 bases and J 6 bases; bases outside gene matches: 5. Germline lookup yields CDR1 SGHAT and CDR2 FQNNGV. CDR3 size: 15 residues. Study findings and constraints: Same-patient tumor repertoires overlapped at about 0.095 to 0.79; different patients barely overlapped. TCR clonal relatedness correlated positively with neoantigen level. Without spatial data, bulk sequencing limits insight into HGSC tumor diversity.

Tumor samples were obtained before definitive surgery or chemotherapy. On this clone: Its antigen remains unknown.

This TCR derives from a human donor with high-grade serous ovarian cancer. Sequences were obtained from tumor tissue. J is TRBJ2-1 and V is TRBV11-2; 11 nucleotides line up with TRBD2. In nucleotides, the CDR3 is TGTGCCAGCAGCTCGGGACTAGCGGACCTCAATGAGCAGTTCTTC. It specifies CASSSGLADLNEQFF.